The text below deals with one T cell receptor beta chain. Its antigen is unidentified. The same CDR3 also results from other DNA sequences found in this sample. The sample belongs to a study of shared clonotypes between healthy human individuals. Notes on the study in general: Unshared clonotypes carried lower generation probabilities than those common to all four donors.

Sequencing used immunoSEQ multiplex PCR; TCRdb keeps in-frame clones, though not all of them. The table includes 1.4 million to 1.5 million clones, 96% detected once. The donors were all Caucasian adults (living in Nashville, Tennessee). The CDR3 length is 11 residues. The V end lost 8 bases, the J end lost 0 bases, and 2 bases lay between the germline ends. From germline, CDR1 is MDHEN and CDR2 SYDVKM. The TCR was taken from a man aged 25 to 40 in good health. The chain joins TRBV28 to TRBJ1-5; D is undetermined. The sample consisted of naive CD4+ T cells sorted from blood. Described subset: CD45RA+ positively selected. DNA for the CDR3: TGTGCCAGCGGTAGCAATCAGCCCCAGCATTTT. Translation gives CASGSNQPQHF.